The clone carrying this TCR beta chain occurred a few times. The data belong to a study of T-cell memory formation after mild COVID-19. TCRdb re-called the 5' RACE reads with MiXCR, one entry per CDR3 protein. The table includes about 200,000 distinct CDR3 sequences, 9.5% to 10% detected once. The sequence was collected from a man aged 18 to 29 who had mild COVID-19 (a few samples of this study predate the infection). Cell type and time point are not known. Sequencing was carried out using PBMCs or a T cell subset sorted from them (not recorded which).

CDR3 sequence (DNA): TGTGCCAGCAGGCGTACCTCGGCAGATACGCAGTATTTT. Its translation is CASRRTSADTQYF. The rearrangement links TRBV6-5 to TRBJ2-3; D is unclear. CDR1 and CDR2 (germline): MNHEY, SVGAGI. The CDR3 has 13 residues. V lost 6 bases to trimming and J lost 4 bases, with 11 bases between them.